This passage covers 14 T cell receptor beta chains from one sample sequenced in a study of identical twins. MiXCR was run by TCRdb on the 5' RACE reads, yielding one entry per CDR3 protein. Of 1.5 million to 2 million distinct CDR3 sequences listed, more than 30% are singletons. The specimen was cord blood. The receptors originated from a newborn girl in good health.

The sample holds many counts of this clonotype. This sequence joins TRBV28 and TRBJ2-1; 9 nucleotides agree with TRBD1. Germline lookup yields CDR1 MDHEN and CDR2 SYDVKM. After removal of 5 bases from V and 4 bases from J, the junction contained 3 bases not matched to a gene. The CDR3 totals 14 residues. CDR3 residues: CASSRDRVYNEQFF. CDR3 DNA: TGTGCCAGCAGTCGGGACAGGGTGTACAATGAGCAGTTCTTC.

The chain uses TRBV4-2 and TRBJ2-3; 9 bases line up with TRBD2. This CDR3 has 17 residues. V gave up 1 base and J gave up 4 bases; unmatched junction bases: 9. Germline CDR1 is LGHNA and CDR2 is YNFKEQ. The CDR3, as DNA: TGTGCCAGCAGCCAAGGGGCGGGAGGGGTGTTCGCAGATACGCAGTATTTT. Its protein is CASSQGAGGVFADTQYF.

This clonotype has a handful of counts. The chain joins TRBV24-1 to TRBJ2-2; D call uncertain. This CDR3 spans 12 amino acids. The V and J ends lost 8 bases and 7 bases respectively, with 10 bases between them. CDR1 is KGHDR and CDR2 is SFDVKD in the germline V gene. CDR3 nucleotide sequence: TGTGCCACCATGCAGGCGGTCGGGGAGCTGTTTTTT. It codes for CATMQAVGELFF.

In nucleotides, the CDR3 is TGTGCCAGCAGTCCCAGGGGGCCAGCGTTTGAGACCCAGTACTTC. It codes for CASSPRGPAFETQYF. The V and J genes are TRBV6-2 or TRBV6-3 and TRBJ2-5; 8 nucleotides line up with TRBD1. V lost 5 bases, J lost 5 bases, and 10 bases stayed unmatched. The CDR3 consists of 15 residues. Germline V gene data show CDR1 as MNHEY and CDR2 as SVGEGT.

The CDR3 nucleotides read TGTGCCAGCAGTTACGGGGGAGAGGGTTCACCCCTCCACTTT. Its protein product is CASSYGGEGSPLHF. The chain is built from TRBV6-5 and TRBJ1-6; a possible D gene is TRBD1 (5 bases). The CDR3 extends over 14 amino acids. Trimming pared 2 bases from V and 9 bases from J, leaving 11 bases between. The germline V gene has CDR1 MNHEY and CDR2 SVGAGI.

The V and J genes are TRBV20-1 and TRBJ2-7, with a weak D call TRBD2 (6 bases). The length of the CDR3 is 14 residues. Germline V gene data show CDR1 as DFQATT and CDR2 as SNEGSKA (reference sequence). V was trimmed by 6 bases and J by 1 base, leaving 16 bases between them. CDR3 sequence (DNA): TGCAGTGCCGCCCCGGGACTTACTTCCTACGAGCAGTACTTC. It translates to CSAAPGLTSYEQYF.

This clonotype was seen only a few times. V gene TRBV3-1 combines with J gene TRBJ2-3; 13 positions agree with TRBD2. Germline assignment: CDR1 LGHDT and CDR2 YNNKEL (reference sequence). V lost 4 bases to trimming and J lost 4 bases; unmatched junction nucleotides: 5. This CDR3 has 16 residues. Here the CDR3 reads CASSRQTSGGADTQYF. CDR3 coding DNA: TGTGCCAGCAGCCGGCAAACTAGCGGGGGGGCAGATACGCAGTATTTT.

This clonotype occurred a few times. V usage is TRBV20-1 and J usage is TRBJ1-5; perhaps TRBD1 as D (5 bases). The germline V gene has CDR1 DFQATT and CDR2 SNEGSKA (reference sequence). The CDR3 length is 16 residues. Trimming cost V 0 bases and J 1 base, with 13 bases left between them. The CDR3 is CSARDLGAVSNQPQHF. The CDR3 DNA reads TGCAGTGCTAGAGATCTAGGGGCAGTAAGCAATCAGCCCCAGCATTTT.

This rearrangement joins TRBV9 to TRBJ1-6; no clear D. Trimming took 0 bases from V and 5 from J, leaving 3 bases between them. Germline assignment: CDR1 SGDLS and CDR2 YYNGEE. The CDR3 has 13 residues. CDR3 nucleotides: TGTGCCAGCAGCGTAGGCAATAATTCACCCCTCCACTTT. Its translation is CASSVGNNSPLHF.

The J gene is TRBJ2-3, the V gene TRBV20-1; the match to TRBD2 covers 13 bases. Germline-derived CDR1 and CDR2 are DFQATT and SNEGSKA (reference sequence). Germline trimming cut 5 bases from V and 2 bases from J; bases unmatched to any gene: 10. CDR3 length: 17 residues. DNA of the CDR3: TGCAGTGCTGACACGGGACTAGCGGGACGTAACACAGATACGCAGTATTTT. Amino acids: CSADTGLAGRNTDTQYF.

This clonotype was seen many times. This CDR3 reads CASSLALRRLTTQYF. Written as DNA, the CDR3 is TGTGCCAGCAGCTTAGCGCTAAGGAGACTTACTACGCAGTATTTT. The genes are TRBV7-9 and TRBJ2-3; D gene unclear. Trimming stripped 0 bases from V and 8 bases from J, with 15 bases between. There are 15 residues in the CDR3. Per germline, CDR1 SEHNR and CDR2 FQNEAQ (reference sequence).

The V and J genes are TRBV28 and TRBJ2-7, with TRBD1 as a possible D gene (6 bases). This CDR3 contains 12 residues. Between the trimmed V and J ends, which lost 7 bases and 3 bases, there was a span of 10 bases. Per germline, CDR1 MDHEN and CDR2 SYDVKM. CDR3 sequence reads: CASTTDSYEQYF. CDR3 nucleotides: TGTGCCAGCACCACGGACAGCTACGAGCAGTACTTC. Based on the CDR3 plus reference TRBV28 and TRBJ2-7, the full variable domain is DVKVTQSSRYLVKRTGEKVFLECVQDMDHENMFWYRQDPGLGLRLIYFSYDVKMKEKGDIPEGYSVSREKKERFSLILESASTNQTSMYLCASTTDSYEQYFGPGTRLTVT.

This chain links TRBV20-1 with TRBJ1-2, with TRBD1 identical over 8 bases. CDR1 and CDR2 (germline): DFQATT, SNEGSKA (reference sequence). CDR3 length: 13 residues. CDR3 sequence: CYPKGQALGGYTF. The CDR3 coding sequence is TGCTACCCCAAGGGACAGGCGTTGGGAGGCTACACCTTC.

At least ten counts were recorded for this clonotype. The chain employs TRBV10-3 and TRBJ1-2, with TRBD1 matching over 9 bases. Per germline, CDR1 ENHRY and CDR2 SYGVKD. V lost 2 bases and J lost 6; bases outside the gene matches: 7. The length of the CDR3 is 15 residues. The CDR3 loop reads CAISETGQGRDGYTF. Here the CDR3 DNA reads TGTGCCATCAGTGAGACGGGACAGGGAAGGGATGGCTACACCTTC.